These T cell receptor beta chains were read from a single sample in a study of shared clonotypes between healthy human individuals. Produced via immunoSEQ multiplex PCR; TCRdb's table is partial and in-frame only. The sample has some 900,000 clones, over 75% seen once; the top ten hold approximately 1.5%. The sample comprised memory CD4+ T cells sorted from blood. These receptors all stem from a young man in good health. The CDR3 runs from the conserved cysteine through the conserved F or W. Fields, in order: J gene, V gene, D gene, clone size, CDR3 protein, CDR3 DNA. A D gene is named only where the DNA matches it firmly. Rows give clone size only sometimes, using once, few, many, or a class for an expanded clone.

>TRBJ1-1|TRBV2|.|.
CASSGGVGTEAFF
TGTGCCAGCAGTGGGGGTGTGGGCACTGAAGCTTTCTTT
>TRBJ2-2|TRBV10-3|.|.
CATSGGSGRTGELFF
TGTGCCACCTCTGGGGGGAGTGGGAGGACCGGGGAGCTGTTTTTT
>TRBJ1-1|TRBV7-2|.|few
CASSLGQNTEAFF
TGTGCCAGCAGCTTAGGGCAGAACACTGAAGCTTTCTTT
>TRBJ1-2|TRBV15|TRBD1|few
CATSSPGQGIDGYTF
TGTGCCACCAGCAGTCCGGGACAGGGGATCGACGGCTACACCTTC
>TRBJ1-3|TRBV19|.|.
CASWAPGLKPENTIYF
TGTGCCAGTTGGGCCCCGGGACTTAAGCCGGAGAACACCATATATTTT
>TRBJ2-2|TRBV7-9|TRBD1|.
CASSLRVSDRKNTGELFF
TGTGCCAGCAGCTTACGTGTCTCGGACAGGAAAAACACCGGGGAGCTGTTTTTT
>TRBJ2-2|TRBV2|.|.
CASSVAGSGELFF
TGTGCCAGCAGTGTGGCAGGGTCCGGGGAGCTGTTTTTT
>TRBJ1-1|TRBV28|.|few
CASRYSHLGSTEAFF
TGTGCCAGCAGATATAGCCACCTGGGCAGTACTGAAGCTTTCTTT
>TRBJ1-2|TRBV12-5|.|.
CASGLETGGYTF
TGTGCTAGTGGTTTGGAGACTGGCGGCTACACCTTC
>TRBJ2-7|TRBV9|.|.
CASSVDPYFAQYF
TGTGCCAGCAGCGTAGACCCCTATTTCGCGCAGTACTTC